Below are 6 T cell receptor beta chains sequenced from a single sample in a study of T cells after yellow fever vaccination. TCRdb itself ran the 5' RACE reads through MiXCR, one entry per CDR3 protein. The sample contains about 580,000 distinct CDR3 sequences, 17% of which appear only once. The sequencing here drew on PBMCs, taken around 5 days after the first yellow fever vaccination. Receptors originate from a man younger than 35 who received the YFV17D yellow fever vaccine.

This clonotype was seen a few times. The chain recombines TRBV7-2 with TRBJ2-1, with D tentatively TRBD2 (6 bases). Per the germline V gene, CDR1 is SGHTA and CDR2 is FQGNSA. V was pared by 6 bases and J by 9 bases, with 12 bases between. The CDR3 loop spans 12 amino acids. Here the CDR3 reads CASRTGVGEQFF. The CDR3, as DNA: TGTGCCAGCAGGACGGGGGTCGGTGAGCAGTTCTTC.

A few counts support this clonotype. V is TRBV5-1 and J is TRBJ1-1, with a possible D match to TRBD1 (5 bases). The V and J ends lost 6 bases and 1 base respectively, with 13 bases between them. The germline V gene encodes CDR1 SGHRS and CDR2 YFSETQ. This CDR3 comprises 14 residues. This CDR3 reads CASIPGPGNTEAFF. The DNA of the CDR3 is TGCGCCAGCATCCCGGGGCCTGGGAACACTGAAGCTTTCTTT.

The sample holds a few counts of this clonotype. This chain links TRBV6-2 or TRBV6-3 with TRBJ1-2; D unresolved. CDR3 length equals 14 residues. CDR1 is MNHEY and CDR2 is SVGEGT in the germline V gene. V was clipped by 6 bases and J by 0 bases, with 11 bases between them. DNA of the CDR3: TGTGCCAGCAGCTACAGCGCTCCTAACTATGGCTACACCTTC. Protein product: CASSYSAPNYGYTF.

This sequence joins TRBV5-5 and TRBJ1-2, with a weak D call TRBD1 (5 bases). CDR1 is SGHKS and CDR2 is YYEKEE in the germline V gene (reference sequence). This CDR3 comprises 15 residues. Trimming left V 3 bases short and J 1 base short, with 13 bases between. The CDR3 loop reads CASSWTTVNNYGYTF. DNA for the CDR3: TGTGCCAGCAGCTGGACGACAGTTAATAACTATGGCTACACCTTC.

This clonotype turned up a few times. The V gene is TRBV7-2, the J gene TRBJ1-6, with 9 nucleotides matching TRBD1. Germline V gene lookup returns CDR1 SGHTA and CDR2 FQGNSA. J gave up 7 bases and V 6 bases, and 1 base lay outside the gene matches. The CDR3 sequence is 13 residues long. CDR3 in amino acids: CASRGTGNSPLHF. The CDR3 DNA follows: TGTGCCAGCAGGGGGACAGGGAATTCACCCCTCCACTTT.

This clonotype was picked up a small number of times. V gene TRBV6-1 combines with J gene TRBJ2-5; D is perhaps TRBD2 (7 bases). The CDR3 sequence is 17 residues long. CDR1 and CDR2 from the germline V gene are MNHNS and SASEGT. V was trimmed by 6 bases and J by 1 base, leaving 21 bases between them. CDR3 nucleotide sequence: TGTGCCAGCAGCAAGCTCCGGGGGGCCGACATCCAAGAGACCCAGTACTTC. Translated: CASSKLRGADIQETQYF.